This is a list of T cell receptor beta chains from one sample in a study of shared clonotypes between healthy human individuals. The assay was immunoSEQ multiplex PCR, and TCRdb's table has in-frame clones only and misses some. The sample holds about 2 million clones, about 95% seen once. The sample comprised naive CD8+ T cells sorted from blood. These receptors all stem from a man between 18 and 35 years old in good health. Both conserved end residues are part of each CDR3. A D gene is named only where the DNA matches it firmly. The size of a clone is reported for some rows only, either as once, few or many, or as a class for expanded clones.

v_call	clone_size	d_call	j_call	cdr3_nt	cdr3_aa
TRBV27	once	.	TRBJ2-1	TGTGCCAGCAGTTTAACGTCCTCCTACAATGAGCAGTTCTTC	CASSLTSSYNEQFF
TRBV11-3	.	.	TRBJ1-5	TGTGCCAGCAGCTTAGATCCTGACGTGGGGGGCCATAGCAATCAGCCCCAGCATTTT	CASSLDPDVGGHSNQPQHF
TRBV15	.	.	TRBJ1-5	TGTGCCACCAGCAGAGATTTAGGCATTAGCAATCAGCCCCAGCATTTT	CATSRDLGISNQPQHF
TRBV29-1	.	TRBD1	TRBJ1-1	TGCAGCGTTTTCGGACAGGGCGGTGAAGCTTTCTTT	CSVFGQGGEAFF
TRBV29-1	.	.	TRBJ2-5	TGCAGCGCTTCGTCGGAGACCCAGTACTTC	CSASSETQYF
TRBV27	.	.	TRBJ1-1	TGTGCCAGCAGTCCCTCTTCGGGAAACATGAACACTGAAGCTTTCTTT	CASSPSSGNMNTEAFF
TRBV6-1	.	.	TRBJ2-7	TGTGCCAGCAGTGAAATAAGTACCTACGAGCAGTACTTC	CASSEISTYEQYF
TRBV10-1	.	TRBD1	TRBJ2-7	TGCGCCAGCAGTGAGTCCCCGGGACAGGGAGGTGAGCAGTACTTC	CASSESPGQGGEQYF
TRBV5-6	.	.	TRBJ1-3	TGTGCCAGCAGCTCCGACGGGTACTCTGGAAACACCATATATTTT	CASSSDGYSGNTIYF
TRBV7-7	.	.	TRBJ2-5	TGTGCTAGCAGCTTAGGGGCAGAGACCCAAGAGACCCAGTACTTC	CASSLGAETQETQYF
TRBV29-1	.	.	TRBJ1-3	TGCAGCGTTGGGGCGGGAACCCTCTCTGGAAACACCATATATTTT	CSVGAGTLSGNTIYF
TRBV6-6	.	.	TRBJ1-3	TGTGCCAGCACCCTCGCGGATCCTGGAAACACCATATATTTT	CASTLADPGNTIYF
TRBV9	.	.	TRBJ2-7	TGTGCCAGCAGCCCCGGACTGGCGACCTACGAGCAGTACTTC	CASSPGLATYEQYF
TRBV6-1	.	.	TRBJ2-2	TGTGCCACGCTGACGGGTGGCACCGGGGAGCTGTTTTTT	CATLTGGTGELFF
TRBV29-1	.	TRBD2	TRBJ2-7	TGCAGCGTTGAGCCCCGGGACTATCCCTACGAGCAGTACTTC	CSVEPRDYPYEQYF
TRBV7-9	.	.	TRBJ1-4	TGTGCCAGCAGCCCCGATGAAAAACTGTTTTTT	CASSPDEKLFF
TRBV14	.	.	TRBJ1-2	TGTGCCAGCAGCCTAGTAGCGGGGGACATCGGCTACACCTTC	CASSLVAGDIGYTF
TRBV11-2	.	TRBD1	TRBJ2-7	TGTGCCAGCAGCTTATCAACAGGGGTCTCCTACGAGCAGTACTTC	CASSLSTGVSYEQYF
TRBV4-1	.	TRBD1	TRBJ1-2	TGCGCCAGCAGCCCCCGGGACAGGGAGTATTATGGCTACACCTTC	CASSPRDREYYGYTF
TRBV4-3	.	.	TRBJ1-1	TGCGCCAGCAGCCAAGACCGGGACATTGAGACTGAAGCTTTCTTT	CASSQDRDIETEAFF
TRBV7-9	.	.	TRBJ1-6	TGTGCCAGCAGCGCCCCTACAGGTTCGAGCTCCTATAATTCACCCCTCCACTTT	CASSAPTGSSSYNSPLHF
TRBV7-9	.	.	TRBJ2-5	TGTGCCAGCAGCTTGGGCCCTTCTCAAGAGACCCAGTACTTC	CASSLGPSQETQYF
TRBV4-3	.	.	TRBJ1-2	TGCGCCAGCAGCCAGATTTACGACAGCGGCGGCTATGGCTACACCTTC	CASSQIYDSGGYGYTF
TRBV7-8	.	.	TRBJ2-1	TGTGCCAGCAGCTTTATCGACTACAGCTGGAATGAGCAGTTCTTC	CASSFIDYSWNEQFF
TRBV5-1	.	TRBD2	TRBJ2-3	TGCGCCAGCAGATCCTCTAGCGGGAGTTGGGAAGATACGCAGTATTTT	CASRSSSGSWEDTQYF
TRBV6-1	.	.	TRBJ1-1	TGTGCCAGCAGCCCCCCGGGAGAAGCTTTCTTT	CASSPPGEAFF
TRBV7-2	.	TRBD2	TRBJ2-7	TGTGCCAGCAGCTTAGTAATTGGGGAGGGCGACGAGCAGTACTTC	CASSLVIGEGDEQYF
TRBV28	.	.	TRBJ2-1	TGTGCCAGCAGTCCGTCCGGCATTTCCTACAATGAGCAGTTCTTC	CASSPSGISYNEQFF
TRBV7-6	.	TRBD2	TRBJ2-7	TGTGCCAGCAGCGACGGACTAGCGGGCCTCGAGCAGTACTTC	CASSDGLAGLEQYF
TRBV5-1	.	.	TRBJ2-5	TGCGCCAGCAGCTCCGGGGATGAGGAGACCCAGTACTTC	CASSSGDEETQYF
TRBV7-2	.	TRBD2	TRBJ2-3	TGTGCCAGCAGCCGGGGACTAGCGGGATGGGAAGATACGCAGTATTTT	CASSRGLAGWEDTQYF
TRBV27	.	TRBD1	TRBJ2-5	TGTGCCAGCAGTTCCCCTTTGGACAGGGGAGAGACCCAGTACTTC	CASSSPLDRGETQYF
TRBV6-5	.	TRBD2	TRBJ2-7	TGTGCCAGCAGTTACCCCGGGACTAGTTTCTCCTACGAGCAGTACTTC	CASSYPGTSFSYEQYF
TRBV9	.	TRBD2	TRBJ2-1	TGTGCCAGCAGCCCCGAGGGGTGGACTAGTCTTAACTACAATGAGCAGTTCTTC	CASSPEGWTSLNYNEQFF
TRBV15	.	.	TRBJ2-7	TGTGCCACCTCCTTTGGGACCGCGACCTACGAGCAGTACTTC	CATSFGTATYEQYF
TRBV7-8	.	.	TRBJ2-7	TGTGCCAGCAGCTTAGGGAGACAAGGGGCCTACGAGCAGTACTTC	CASSLGRQGAYEQYF
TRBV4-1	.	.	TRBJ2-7	TGCGCCAGCAGCCAATTAGGACGGACCTACGAGCAGTACTTC	CASSQLGRTYEQYF
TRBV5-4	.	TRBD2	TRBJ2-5	TGTGCCAGCAGCTTGACTAGCGGGGGTAATGAGGAGACCCAGTACTTC	CASSLTSGGNEETQYF
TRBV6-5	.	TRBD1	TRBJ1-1	TGTGCCAGCAGTTACTCGACAGGGGGTGAAGCTTTCTTT	CASSYSTGGEAFF
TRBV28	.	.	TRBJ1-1	TGTGCCAGCAGTCAGGAGGGGACGACACTTGAAGCTTTCTTT	CASSQEGTTLEAFF
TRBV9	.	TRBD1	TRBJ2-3	TGTGCCAGCAGCGCGGACAGGGTCGCAGATACGCAGTATTTT	CASSADRVADTQYF
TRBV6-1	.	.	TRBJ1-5	TGTGCCAGCAGTAAAGGGCCCAACCCTAGCAATCAGCCCCAGCATTTT	CASSKGPNPSNQPQHF
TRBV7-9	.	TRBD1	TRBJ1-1	TGTGCCAGCAGCGGATGGACAGGGGGCCGGGACACTGAAGCTTTCTTT	CASSGWTGGRDTEAFF
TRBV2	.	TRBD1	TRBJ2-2	TGTGCCAGCAATGACAGGGGAGGAAGAGGGGAGCTGTTTTTT	CASNDRGGRGELFF
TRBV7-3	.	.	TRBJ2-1	TGTGCCAGCAGCTTTGGGACCTACAATGAGCAGTTCTTC	CASSFGTYNEQFF
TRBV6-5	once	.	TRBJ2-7	TGTGCCAGCGGCTGGGGCTACGAGCAGTACTTC	CASGWGYEQYF
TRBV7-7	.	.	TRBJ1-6	TGTGCTAGCAGCTTAGCCCAGAATTCACCCCTCCACTTT	CASSLAQNSPLHF